The sequence of this T cell receptor (beta chain) was determined in a study of T cells expressing NK-cell markers. Study-wide context: The sequencing cohort of eight donors included seven HCMV-seropositive individuals and one seronegative individual.

CDR3 size: 12 residues. The germline CDR1 and CDR2 sequences are SQVTM and ANQGSEA. Findings and limits, study-wide: In several donors, dominant CD3+CD56+NKG2C+ clones formed roughly 1.0-7.5% of CD8+ cells. Whether expanded NKG2C-expressing T cell clones recognize HCMV is unknown.

TCRdb re-called the 5' RACE reads, yielding one record per CDR3 amino acid sequence without DNA. This table holds roughly 280,000 distinct CDR3 sequences. Comment on this clonotype: What it binds is unknown.

Sequences were obtained from blood T cells: a sorted CD56 or NKG2C T cell subset, CD4+ or CD8+ T cells, or bulk PBMC T cells (not recorded which). The origin of this receptor is a man aged 18 to 35 in good health. V and J are TRBV29-1 and TRBJ1-2. This CDR3 is CSVGMREGGYTF.